The next 12 T cell receptor beta chains were all read from a single sample in a study of blood T cell repertoires in COVID-19. The repertoire was sequenced with immunoSEQ multiplex PCR; TCRdb's copy has only in-frame clones and lacks some. The sample consists of roughly 77,000 clones, under 85% of them appearing once. Source material: peripheral blood. The receptors here all came from a man in his 60s with COVID-19, enrolled during active disease.

V gene TRBV19 combines with J gene TRBJ1-1, with a tentative D call TRBD1 (5 bases). Trimming removed 7 bases at V and 4 bases at J, with 13 bases between. Germline values: CDR1 LNHDA, CDR2 SQIVND (reference sequence). This CDR3 has 13 residues. This CDR3 reads CASTIQGATEAFF. CDR3 nucleotide sequence: TGTGCCAGTACCATCCAGGGCGCCACTGAAGCTTTCTTT.

The chain carries TRBV10-2 and TRBJ1-2; 7 bases line up with TRBD1. V lost 10 bases and J lost 3; bases outside the gene matches: 8. Germline CDR1 is WSHSY and CDR2 is SAAADI. The CDR3 is 13 residues long. In DNA form, the CDR3 reads TGCGCCACTTTCGGGACAGACGACTATGGCTACACCTTC. Translating it yields CATFGTDDYGYTF.

The chain links TRBV14 to TRBJ1-1; D perhaps matches TRBD1 (5 bases). The germline CDR1 and CDR2 sequences are SGHDN and FVKESK. This CDR3 spans 14 amino acids. V was trimmed by 3 bases and J by 10 bases, leaving 18 bases between them. The CDR3 spells CASSQGRGSMIAFF. CDR3 sequence (DNA): TGTGCCAGCAGCCAGGGGAGGGGTTCCATGATAGCTTTCTTT.

This chain uses TRBV7-9 with TRBJ2-7, with D perhaps TRBD2 (6 bases). Germline V gene lookup returns CDR1 SEHNR and CDR2 FQNEAQ (reference sequence). The CDR3 is 13 amino acids. V lost 5 bases and J lost 7, with 15 bases in between. The CDR3 loop is CASSNYPGEEQYF. In nucleotides, the CDR3 is TGTGCCAGCAGCAACTACCCGGGGGAGGAGCAGTACTTC.

The chain carries TRBV10-3 and TRBJ2-3; 7 bases line up with TRBD2. The CDR3 covers 14 residues. Germline V gives CDR1 ENHRY, CDR2 SYGVKD. The J segment lost 5 bases and the V segment lost 0 bases, leaving 2 bases of the junction unmatched. As DNA, the CDR3 is TGTGCCATCAGTGAGTCGGGCGGGGGAGATACGCAGTATTTT. Its protein product is CAISESGGGDTQYF.

This rearrangement joins TRBV30 to TRBJ2-7, with unresolved D. This CDR3 spans 13 amino acids. CDR1 is GTSNPN and CDR2 is SVGIG in the germline V gene (reference sequence). V gave up 1 base and J gave up 0 bases, with 7 bases separating them. In DNA form, the CDR3 reads TGTGCCTGGAGTGGGCCAACCTCCTACGAGCAGTACTTC. Its protein is CAWSGPTSYEQYF.

The V call is TRBV7-3, the J call TRBJ2-2; a weak D match, TRBD2 (5 bases). V gave up 3 bases and J gave up 2 bases, with 10 bases separating them. CDR1 is SGHTA, CDR2 FQGTGA, per germline. The CDR3 loop spans 15 amino acids. The CDR3 is CASSLNAGNTGELFF. In DNA form, the CDR3 reads TGTGCCAGCAGCTTGAATGCGGGTAACACCGGGGAGCTGTTTTTT.

This clone was seen a single time. V gene TRBV18 combines with J gene TRBJ2-5; 7 bases line up with TRBD1. This CDR3 region has 13 residues. Looked up from germline, CDR1 is KGHSH and CDR2 is LQKENI. The V gene end was trimmed by 3 bases and the J gene end by 3 bases; junction bases not matched to a gene: 1. CDR3: CASSPQGEETQYF. CDR3 bases: TGTGCCAGCTCACCCCAGGGGGAAGAGACCCAGTACTTC. Full variable domain (outside the CDR3, taken from reference TRBV18 and TRBJ2-5): NAGVMQNPRHLVRRRGQEARLRCSPMKGHSHVYWYRQLPEEGLKFMVYLQKENIIDESGMPKERFSAEFPKEGPSILRIQQVVRGDSAAYFCASSPQGEETQYFGPGTRLLVL.

The V gene is TRBV5-1, the J gene TRBJ2-2; 7 nucleotides align to TRBD1. The J segment lost 1 base and the V segment lost 4 bases, leaving 4 bases of the junction unmatched. Germline V gene sequence: CDR1 SGHRS, CDR2 YFSETQ. This CDR3 comprises 15 residues. CDR3 in amino acids: CASSPDRVNTGELFF. CDR3 coding DNA: TGCGCCAGCAGCCCCGACAGGGTGAACACCGGGGAGCTGTTTTTT.

The gene calls are TRBV28 and TRBJ1-4; 9 bases map to TRBD1. The germline CDR1 and CDR2 sequences are MDHEN and SYDVKM. CDR3 length equals 12 residues. The V and J ends lost 10 bases and 8 bases, in that order; junction bases with no gene match: 5. The CDR3: CATRQGGEKLFF. The CDR3 DNA is TGTGCCACCAGACAGGGGGGGGAAAAACTGTTTTTT.

The chain employs TRBV24-1 and TRBJ1-4; D may be TRBD1 (5 bases). Germline lookup yields CDR1 KGHDR and CDR2 SFDVKD. The ends were cut back, 2 bases at V and 11 bases at J, with 14 bases in the middle. The CDR3 length is 14 residues. CDR3 nucleotide sequence: TGTGCCACCAGTGATTCGGGAGAAGAGGGGAAACTGTTTTTT. Protein product: CATSDSGEEGKLFF.

In DNA form, the CDR3 reads TGTGCCAGCAGTTACTCGTTAGGACAGGGATCCTACGAGCAGTACTTC. It encodes CASSYSLGQGSYEQYF. The chain joins TRBV6-5 to TRBJ2-7; the match to TRBD1 covers 8 bases. Germline trimming cut 0 bases from V and 1 base from J; bases unmatched to any gene: 5. This CDR3 region has 16 residues. From germline, CDR1 is MNHEY and CDR2 SVGAGI.